This T cell receptor delta chain was retrieved from a study of Vδ1+ human thymocytes. Trimming cost V 5 bases and J 3 bases, with 7 bases left between them. This CDR3 spans 12 amino acids. Per germline, CDR1 TSWWSYY and CDR2 QGS. Regarding the study as a whole: Thymic TRG and TRD repertoires appeared highly polyclonal, with Gaussian CDR3 length distributions.

Only a few counts were recorded for this clone. Its antigen is unidentified. RNA was extracted from the cells and then reverse transcribed. CDR3 amplicons came from multiplex PCR with pooled V-gene forward and constant-region reverse primers. TCRdb used CATT to re-call clones from the multiplex PCR reads. The sample holds around 26,000 delta-chain clones, about 29% seen once. The V and J genes are TRDV1 and TRDJ1; D gene uncertain. The clonotype comes from a boy under two years old who had congenital heart surgery. The source material was Vdelta1+ gamma-delta thymocytes from the thymus. The subset here: FACS-sorted CD3+ TCRalphabeta- TCRVdelta1+ TCRVdelta2- thymocytes. The CDR3 protein is CALGIQPDKLIF. The CDR3 DNA reads TGTGCTCTTGGGATCCAACCCGATAAACTCATCTTT.